One sample yielded the 21 T cell receptor beta chains listed below, sequenced in a study of blood T cell repertoires in COVID-19. The table came from immunoSEQ multiplex PCR; TCRdb's copy has only in-frame clones and leaves some out. The table includes some 240,000 clones, about 90% detected once. Input material: peripheral blood. The receptors come from a man aged 55-75 years who had recovered from COVID-19.

The chain joins TRBV27 to TRBJ1-5, with D maybe TRBD1 (6 bases). This CDR3 is built from 13 residues. Germline assignment: CDR1 MNHEY and CDR2 SMNVEV (reference sequence). Deletions cut 9 bases from V and 7 bases from J, with 16 bases between. The CDR3 loop is CASRGGFGQPQHF. The CDR3 DNA sequence: TGTGCCAGTCGAGGGGGTTTCGGGCAGCCCCAGCATTTT.

The chain has TRBV5-6 and TRBJ2-3; D not certain. Germline V lookup: CDR1 SGHDT, CDR2 YYEEEE. V was shortened by 4 bases and J by 1 base, with 16 bases between the two germline ends. The CDR3 length is 16 residues. The CDR3: CASSRSRLEGTDTQYF. The CDR3 region has the DNA TGTGCCAGCAGCCGATCGCGGCTAGAGGGCACAGATACGCAGTATTTT.

The chain employs TRBV5-1 and TRBJ2-5, with D possibly being TRBD2 (5 bases). Germline V gene lookup returns CDR1 SGHRS and CDR2 YFSETQ. The CDR3 totals 13 residues. Trimming removed 4 bases from V and 4 bases from J, with 11 bases in between. The chain's CDR3 is CASSTLEVETQYF. The CDR3 coding sequence is TGCGCCAGCAGCACATTGGAGGTAGAGACCCAGTACTTC.

The V call is TRBV12-5, the J call TRBJ2-6, with D possibly TRBD2 on 7 matching bases. V lost 5 bases, J lost 2 bases, and 10 bases lay in between. The germline gives CDR1 LGHNT, CDR2 FRNRAP. This CDR3 spans 15 amino acids. This chain's CDR3 is CASGRGAPGANVLTF. CDR3 DNA: TGTGCTAGTGGTCGGGGGGCCCCTGGGGCCAACGTCCTGACTTTC.

The chain links TRBV7-7 to TRBJ1-2, with a tentative D call TRBD1 (5 bases). Trimming pared 5 bases from V and 8 bases from J, leaving 15 bases between. Germline values: CDR1 SSHAT, CDR2 FNYEAQ (reference sequence). The CDR3 spans 13 residues. The CDR3 sequence: CASSPIDSNGYTF. CDR3 DNA: TGTGCCAGCAGCCCAATAGACAGTAACGGCTACACCTTC.

The CDR3 protein is CASTNRGDSYGYTF. CDR3 nucleotides: TGCGCCAGCACCAACAGGGGGGATTCTTATGGCTACACCTTC. This sequence joins TRBV5-1 and TRBJ1-2, with 8 bases matching TRBD1. The V segment lost 6 bases and the J segment 5 bases; nucleotides outside the gene matches: 9. The CDR3 extends over 14 amino acids. CDR1 and CDR2 (germline): SGHRS, YFSETQ.

The rearrangement links TRBV1 to TRBJ2-7; TRBD1 is taken as the D call from the table, unchecked against the DNA. TRBV1 is a pseudogene. The CDR3 covers 17 residues. CDR3 DNA sequence: TGCACCAGCAGCCAAGAGATGGGACAAACCCCGAAGTGGGAGCAGTACGTC. Protein: CTSSQEMGQTPKWEQYV.

The rearrangement links TRBV3-1 (or the pseudogene TRBV3-2) to TRBJ1-2; TRBD1 aligns across 9 bases. Germline trimming cut 10 bases from V and 7 bases from J; bases unmatched to any gene: 10. Looked up from germline, CDR1 is LGHDT and CDR2 is YNNKEL (reference sequence). This CDR3 comprises 13 residues. CDR3: CATAQGATGGYTF. DNA of the CDR3: TGTGCCACCGCACAGGGGGCCACGGGTGGCTACACCTTC.

This chain links TRBV19 with TRBJ2-7; TRBD2 is a possible D gene (5 bases). V lost 5 bases and J 2 bases, leaving 13 bases between the germline ends. CDR3 length: 14 amino acids. Germline CDR1 reads LNHDA; CDR2 reads SQIVND (reference sequence). The CDR3 loop reads CASSGEGAPYEQYF. The CDR3 nucleotides are TGTGCCAGTAGTGGAGAGGGAGCCCCCTACGAGCAGTACTTC.

The chain employs TRBV5-1 and TRBJ1-1, with D maybe TRBD1 (5 bases). Trimming removed 0 bases at V and 0 bases at J, with 9 bases between. Germline CDR1 and CDR2: SGHRS and YFSETQ. The CDR3 is made up of 15 amino acids. The CDR3 here is CASSLGQNVNTEAFF. Written as DNA, the CDR3 is TGCGCCAGCAGCTTGGGACAGAACGTGAACACTGAAGCTTTCTTT.

V usage is TRBV5-4 and J usage is TRBJ2-5, with 12 bases that match TRBD2. The CDR3 covers 17 residues. The germline V gene has CDR1 SGHNT and CDR2 YYREEE (reference sequence). V was clipped by 1 base and J by 2 bases; unmatched bases: 6. CDR3 sequence (DNA): TGTGCCAGCAGCTTGTCCCCGCTAGCGGGGGGGCAAGAGACCCAGTACTTC. Protein: CASSLSPLAGGQETQYF.

This clone was seen just once. The chain carries TRBV5-1 and TRBJ1-1; 7 nucleotides match TRBD1. This CDR3 has 13 residues. CDR1 is SGHRS and CDR2 is YFSETQ in the germline V gene. V shed 4 bases, J shed 3 bases, and the junction held 3 bases outside the gene matches. The CDR3 DNA reads TGCGCCAGCAGCCCAACAGGGGACACTGAAGCTTTCTTT. This translates into CASSPTGDTEAFF.

V usage is TRBV7-6 and J usage is TRBJ2-5; tentatively, D is TRBD1 (6 bases). Trimming pared 3 bases from V and 5 bases from J, leaving 16 bases between. The CDR3 contains 15 residues. Germline CDR1 is SGHVS and CDR2 is FNYEAQ. CDR3 DNA: TGTGCCAGCAGCTTTGGGGCAGGGGACGGGGAGACCCAGTACTTC. This codes for CASSFGAGDGETQYF.

The J gene is TRBJ1-5, the V gene TRBV3-1 (or the pseudogene TRBV3-2), with D perhaps matching TRBD1 (6 bases). Trimming took 2 bases from V and 7 from J, leaving 18 bases between them. This CDR3 region has 16 residues. The germline gives CDR1 LGHDT, CDR2 YNNKEL (reference sequence). The CDR3 spells CASSQNDRYRAQPQHF. The CDR3 region has the DNA TGTGCCAGCAGCCAAAACGACAGGTACAGAGCCCAGCCCCAGCATTTT.

This chain links TRBV3-1 (or the pseudogene TRBV3-2) with TRBJ2-1; TRBD1 matches at 7 bases. The CDR3 covers 14 residues. Losses at the gene ends were 3 bases for V and 9 bases for J; bases not matched to a gene: 8. The germline V gene has CDR1 LGHDT and CDR2 YNNKEL (reference sequence). CDR3 sequence (DNA): TGTGCCAGCAGCCAGAGCTACAGGGGCGGTGAGCAGTTCTTC. This sequence encodes CASSQSYRGGEQFF.

This clone was detected only a few times. The chain recombines TRBV12-3 or TRBV12-4 with TRBJ1-2, with 7 positions matching TRBD1. The CDR3 is 13 residues long. V was clipped by 4 bases and J by 4 bases; unmatched bases: 3. The CDR3 reads CASSSGQRYGYTF. For the CDR3, the DNA is TGTGCCAGCAGTTCGGGACAGCGCTATGGCTACACCTTC.

The chain recombines TRBV14 with TRBJ2-7, with D possibly TRBD2 on 5 matching bases. The CDR3 is 16 residues long. CDR1 is SGHDN and CDR2 is FVKESK in the germline V gene. Deletions cut 2 bases from V and 0 bases from J, with 14 bases between. CDR3 nucleotide sequence: TGTGCCAGCAGCCAATTTATTGGGAGTGGCTCCTACGAGCAGTACTTC. Its translation: CASSQFIGSGSYEQYF.

Only one count was recorded for this clone. The rearrangement uses TRBV19 and TRBJ1-2, with D maybe TRBD1 (5 bases). Germline values: CDR1 LNHDA, CDR2 SQIVND (reference sequence). The CDR3 is 17 amino acids. V was trimmed by 2 bases and J by 4 bases, leaving 20 bases between them. CDR3 loop: CASSINLVGLGPYGYTF. The CDR3 DNA follows: TGTGCCAGTAGTATAAATTTGGTGGGACTGGGACCCTATGGCTACACCTTC. Full variable domain (remainder filled in from reference TRBV19 and TRBJ1-2): DGGITQSPKYLFRKEGQNVTLSCEQNLNHDAMYWYRQDPGQGLRLIYYSQIVNDFQKGDIAEGYSVSREKKESFPLTVTSAQKNPTAFYLCASSINLVGLGPYGYTFGSGTRLTVV.

The gene calls are TRBV7-8 and TRBJ2-6; TRBD1 agrees at 7 bases. The germline gives CDR1 SGHVS, CDR2 FQNEAQ. The CDR3 is made up of 16 amino acids. After removal of 5 bases from V and 2 bases from J, the junction contained 6 bases not matched to a gene. The CDR3 sequence: CASSKGQAAGANVLTF. The CDR3 DNA is TGTGCCAGCAGCAAAGGACAGGCGGCTGGGGCCAACGTCCTGACTTTC.

This chain connects TRBV15 to TRBJ1-1; 8 bases agree with TRBD1. J gave up 5 bases and V 5 bases, and 4 bases lay outside the gene matches. The CDR3 totals 13 residues. Looked up from germline, CDR1 is LNHNV and CDR2 is YYDKDF (reference sequence). CDR3 in amino acids: CATSRDRGTEAFF. The DNA of the CDR3 is TGTGCCACCAGCCGCGACAGGGGTACTGAAGCTTTCTTT.

The chain joins TRBV9 to TRBJ2-1, with D possibly TRBD1 on 5 matching bases. The CDR3 has 14 residues. Trimming pared 4 bases from V and 4 bases from J, leaving 12 bases between. Germline V gene sequence: CDR1 SGDLS, CDR2 YYNGEE. The CDR3 nucleotides are TGTGCCAGCAGCCCCTGGGGCAGGTACAATGAGCAGTTCTTC. Amino acid sequence: CASSPWGRYNEQFF. The whole variable domain, remainder taken from reference TRBV9 and TRBJ2-1, is DSGVTQTPKHLITATGQRVTLRCSPRSGDLSVYWYQQSLDQGLQFLIQYYNGEERAKGNILERFSAQQFPDLHSELNLSSLELGDSALYFCASSPWGRYNEQFFGPGTRLTVL.